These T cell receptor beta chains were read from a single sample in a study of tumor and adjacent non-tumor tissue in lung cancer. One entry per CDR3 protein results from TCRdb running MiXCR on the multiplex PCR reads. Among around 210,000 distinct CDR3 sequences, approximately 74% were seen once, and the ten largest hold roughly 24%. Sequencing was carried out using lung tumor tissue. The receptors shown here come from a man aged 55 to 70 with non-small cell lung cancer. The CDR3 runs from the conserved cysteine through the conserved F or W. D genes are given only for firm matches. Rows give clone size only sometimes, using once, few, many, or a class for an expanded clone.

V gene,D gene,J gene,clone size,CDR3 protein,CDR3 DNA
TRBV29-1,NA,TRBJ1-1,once,CSIEGGSAEALF,TGCAGCATTGAAGGCGGATCCGCTGAAGCTCTCTTT
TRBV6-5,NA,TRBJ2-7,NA,CASRYATGTYEQYF,TGTGCCAGCAGATACGCGACAGGCACCTACGAGCAGTACTTC
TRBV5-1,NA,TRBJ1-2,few,CASSLEGTGYTF,TGCGCCAGCAGCTTGGAGGGGACTGGCTACACCTTC
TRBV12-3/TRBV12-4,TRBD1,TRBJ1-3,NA,CVGSRTGDGNTIYF,TGTGTCGGCAGTCGGACAGGGGATGGAAACACCATATATTTT
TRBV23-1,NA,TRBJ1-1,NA,CASSQQGTNQQNTEAFF,TGCGCCAGCAGTCAACAGGGAACCAACCAGCAGAACACTGAAGCTTTCTTT
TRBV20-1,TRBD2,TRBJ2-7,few,CSVMASGTYEHYF,TGCAGTGTGATGGCTAGCGGAACCTACGAGCACTACTTC
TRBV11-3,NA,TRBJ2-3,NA,CASSSGTNGGSDRQYF,TGTGCCAGCAGCTCCGGGACTAATGGGGGCTCAGATAGGCAGTATTTT
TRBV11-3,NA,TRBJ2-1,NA,CANSSYNEQFF,TGTGCCAATAGCAGCTACAATGAGCAGTTCTTC
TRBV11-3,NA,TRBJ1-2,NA,CASNTGVLKRGYTF,TGTGCCAGCAACACCGGGGTCCTCAAGCGCGGCTACACCTTC
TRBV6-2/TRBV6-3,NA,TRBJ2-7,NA,CASQPADSYKQYF,TGTGCCAGCCAACCCGCGGACTCCTACAAGCAGTACTTC
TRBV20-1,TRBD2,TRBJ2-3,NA,CSAESGLAGLGADTQYF,TGCAGTGCTGAGTCGGGACTAGCGGGGTTGGGTGCAGATACGCAGTATTTT
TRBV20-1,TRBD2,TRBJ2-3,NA,CSARPGGSNQPQYF,TGCAGTGCTAGGCCCGGGGGGAGCAATCAGCCCCAGTATTTT
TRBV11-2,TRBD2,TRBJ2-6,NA,CASSPTCGGATGVNVLSF,TGTGCCAGCAGTCCAACTTGCGGGGGAGCCACTGGGGTCAACGTCCTGAGTTTC
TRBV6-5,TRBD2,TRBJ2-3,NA,CASSWGAGGLKDTQYF,TGTGCCAGCAGTTGGGGAGCGGGGGGGCTTAAAGATACGCAGTATTTT
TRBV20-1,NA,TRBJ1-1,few,CSAGAGHTEAFF,TGCAGTGCTGGTGCGGGACACACTGAAGCTTTCTTT